This T cell receptor (beta chain) was documented in a study of T cell responses to AZD1222 COVID-19 vaccine. The study, taken as a whole, reports: Dominant at 160-218 and 743-854, vaccine-associated CD4 TCRs also spanned spike. Possibly, clonal diversity was underestimated; donors were largely white British and included more females.

Clones were read by immunoSEQ multiplex PCR, and TCRdb kept only the in-frame ones, dropping some. Seen here are more than 100,000 clones, more than 80% observed once, and the top ten hold 2.5% to 4%. This CDR3 spans 15 amino acids. The germline V and J ends were trimmed by 3 bases and 1 base, with 12 bases remaining between them. CDR1 and CDR2 (germline): MNHNS, SASEGT. A remark on this clone: Its antigen is not identified.

The input for sequencing was peripheral blood, taken on day 0 of AZD1222 vaccination. The origin of this receptor is an adult in good health. The chain uses TRBV6-1 and TRBJ2-5; unclear D gene. CDR3: CASSDPGRVQETQYF. CDR3 nucleotides: TGTGCCAGCAGTGACCCTGGCCGGGTCCAAGAGACCCAGTACTTC.